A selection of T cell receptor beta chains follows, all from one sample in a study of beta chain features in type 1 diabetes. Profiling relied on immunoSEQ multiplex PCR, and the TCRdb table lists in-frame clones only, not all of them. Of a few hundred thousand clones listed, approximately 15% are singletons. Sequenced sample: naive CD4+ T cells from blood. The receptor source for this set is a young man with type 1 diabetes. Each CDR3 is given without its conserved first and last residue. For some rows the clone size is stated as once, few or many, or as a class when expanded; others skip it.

CDR3: ASSYQGTDYEQY; V: TRBV2; size: NA; J: TRBJ2-7
CDR3: ASSVRTGPSGYT; V: TRBV9; size: NA; J: TRBJ1-2
CDR3: ASSLRGEPLYGYT; V: TRBV7-2; size: few; J: TRBJ1-2
CDR3: AWSVSGHGQY; V: TRBV30; size: NA; J: TRBJ2-7
CDR3: ASSLNRLMNTEAF; V: TRBV27; size: NA; J: TRBJ1-1
CDR3: ASRTRQRPYEQY; V: TRBV6-6; size: few; J: TRBJ2-7
CDR3: ASSLGDRIEAF; V: TRBV28; size: NA; J: TRBJ1-1
CDR3: ALGGGRNYEQY; V: TRBV7-9; size: NA; J: TRBJ2-7
CDR3: SAIRQGPYNEQF; V: TRBV29-1; size: few; J: TRBJ2-1
CDR3: ASSLPAAWNYGYT; V: TRBV5-4; size: NA; J: TRBJ1-2
CDR3: ASTRTSGATETQY; V: TRBV19; size: few; J: TRBJ2-5
CDR3: ASSLEGTSGSDCN; V: TRBV11-2; size: once; J: TRBJ2-5
CDR3: ASSEADPAAPHEQY; V: TRBV18; size: few; J: TRBJ2-7
CDR3: ASSPNTENTEAF; V: TRBV18; size: NA; J: TRBJ1-1
CDR3: ASSSYWTGDNEKLF; V: TRBV7-6; size: NA; J: TRBJ1-4
CDR3: ASSVLLYNEQF; V: TRBV10-2; size: NA; J: TRBJ2-1
CDR3: AISESGAIQY; V: TRBV10-3; size: NA; J: TRBJ2-7
CDR3: SVEFTGETQY; V: TRBV29-1; size: NA; J: TRBJ2-5
CDR3: AWSVLGSQPQH; V: TRBV30; size: NA; J: TRBJ1-5
CDR3: ASSVATGVPGDEQF; V: TRBV9; size: few; J: TRBJ2-1
CDR3: ASSLGTGGPYGYT; V: TRBV7-2; size: NA; J: TRBJ1-2
CDR3: ATRKGQLNEKLF; V: TRBV6-5; size: NA; J: TRBJ1-4
CDR3: ASSPVLAGNNEQF; V: TRBV18; size: NA; J: TRBJ2-1
CDR3: ASSDQVRGRQRDEQY; V: TRBV2; size: few; J: TRBJ2-7
CDR3: ASTMGQGSGEQY; V: TRBV6-6; size: NA; J: TRBJ2-7
CDR3: ASPPSSDRVGQPQH; V: TRBV28; size: NA; J: TRBJ1-5
CDR3: ASSSGDTDTQY; V: TRBV19; size: few; J: TRBJ2-3
CDR3: ASSPGQYNEQF; V: TRBV5-1; size: NA; J: TRBJ2-1
CDR3: ASSLLRNYGYT; V: TRBV5-1; size: NA; J: TRBJ1-2
CDR3: ASSLRDRAPKY; V: TRBV7-2; size: NA; J: TRBJ2-5
CDR3: ASSEEPGSRTEAF; V: TRBV5-1; size: once; J: TRBJ1-1
CDR3: ASSRGSSYEQY; V: TRBV28; size: NA; J: TRBJ2-7
CDR3: ASSETTASTQY; V: TRBV6-1; size: NA; J: TRBJ2-3
CDR3: ASSSRLIAKNIQY; V: TRBV11-2; size: NA; J: TRBJ2-4
CDR3: ASSFETSGGSSGDTQY; V: TRBV28; size: few; J: TRBJ2-3
CDR3: ASRDSANTEAF; V: TRBV6-5; size: NA; J: TRBJ1-1
CDR3: ASSVSPGAGNTIY; V: TRBV9; size: NA; J: TRBJ1-3
CDR3: ASSPTEEKSGELF; V: TRBV18; size: NA; J: TRBJ2-2
CDR3: AWTFRGLGEQY; V: TRBV30; size: NA; J: TRBJ2-7
CDR3: ASSQSEEGGDKNIQY; V: TRBV23-1; size: few; J: TRBJ2-4
CDR3: ASSLPRGGGPYGYT; V: TRBV28; size: few; J: TRBJ1-2
CDR3: ASSSGTRETQY; V: TRBV7-2; size: NA; J: TRBJ2-5
CDR3: ASSERPGRGGSDTQY; V: TRBV7-9; size: NA; J: TRBJ2-3
CDR3: ASSLVLGETQY; V: TRBV5-4; size: NA; J: TRBJ2-5
CDR3: ASSLRQGAGVNYGYT; V: TRBV7-2; size: few; J: TRBJ1-2
CDR3: ASSWTSGGGQETQY; V: TRBV7-2; size: few; J: TRBJ2-5
CDR3: ASSLGRATDTQY; V: TRBV28; size: few; J: TRBJ2-3
CDR3: ASSIGTVTYEQY; V: TRBV5-1; size: few; J: TRBJ2-7
CDR3: ASSRDRGLRGYT; V: TRBV7-9; size: few; J: TRBJ1-2
CDR3: ASRDTGGRGNQPQH; V: TRBV6-6; size: NA; J: TRBJ1-5
CDR3: ASSLDRYTGELF; V: TRBV7-8; size: few; J: TRBJ2-2
CDR3: ASSVGGGYGYT; V: TRBV9; size: NA; J: TRBJ1-2
CDR3: ASSLLAGGQGDTQY; V: TRBV5-1; size: NA; J: TRBJ2-3
CDR3: ASSLFGLASTDTQY; V: TRBV27; size: few; J: TRBJ2-3
CDR3: ASSLAGGASNTGELF; V: TRBV7-8; size: NA; J: TRBJ2-2